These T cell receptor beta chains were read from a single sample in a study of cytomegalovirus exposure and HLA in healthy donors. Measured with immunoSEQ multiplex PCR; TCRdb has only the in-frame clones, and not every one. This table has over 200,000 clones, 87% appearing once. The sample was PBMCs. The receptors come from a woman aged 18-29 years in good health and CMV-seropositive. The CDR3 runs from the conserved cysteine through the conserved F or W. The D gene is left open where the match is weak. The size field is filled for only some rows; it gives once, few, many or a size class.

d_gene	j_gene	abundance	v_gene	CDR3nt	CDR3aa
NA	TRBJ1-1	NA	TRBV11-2	TGTGCCAGCAGCCCCGAGGCCAGTCTAGGCACTGAAGCTTTCTTT	CASSPEASLGTEAFF
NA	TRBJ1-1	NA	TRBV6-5	TGTGCCAGCACTCAAGGGGAGGGGGAGTACACTGAAGCTTTCTTT	CASTQGEGEYTEAFF
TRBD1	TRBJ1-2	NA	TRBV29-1	TGCAGCGTTGAAAAGGTGGGACAGGGGAGCTACACCTTC	CSVEKVGQGSYTF
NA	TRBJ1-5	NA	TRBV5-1	TGCGCCAGCAGCTTTGGGCCGGGGGAGGCCCAGCATTTT	CASSFGPGEAQHF
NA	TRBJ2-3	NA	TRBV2	TGTGCCAGCCAGCTGGAGGGTCTAAGCACAGATACGCAGTATTTT	CASQLEGLSTDTQYF
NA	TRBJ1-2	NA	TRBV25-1	TGTGCCAGCAGTGAATATAGGGTGTCCGGGATCTATGGCTACACCTTC	CASSEYRVSGIYGYTF
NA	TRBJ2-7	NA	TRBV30	TGTGCCTGGAGTGTGGACTCCTCCTACGAGCAGTACTTC	CAWSVDSSYEQYF
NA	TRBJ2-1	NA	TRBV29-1	TGCAGCGTTGTAGACCTCAATGAGCAGTTCTTC	CSVVDLNEQFF
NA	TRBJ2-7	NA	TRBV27	TGTGCCAGCAGCCCGACTGGATCCTACGAGCAGTACTTC	CASSPTGSYEQYF
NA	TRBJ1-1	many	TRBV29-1	TGCAGCGTTGGTGGATATCGCGGGATGAACACTGAAGCTTTCTTT	CSVGGYRGMNTEAFF
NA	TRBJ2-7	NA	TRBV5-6	TGTGCCAGCAGCTTTTGGTCGAGCTCCTACGAGCAGTACTTC	CASSFWSSSYEQYF
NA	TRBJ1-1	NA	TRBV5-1	TGCGCCAGCAGCCTGACGGGGGAGCCGAACACTGAAGCTTTCTTT	CASSLTGEPNTEAFF
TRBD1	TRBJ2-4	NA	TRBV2	TGTGCCAGCAGTTCGGGACAGAAAAACATTCAGTACTTC	CASSSGQKNIQYF
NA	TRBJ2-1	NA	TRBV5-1	TGCGCCAGCAGCCTCAGCGATTTACTTTACAATGAGCAGTTCTTC	CASSLSDLLYNEQFF
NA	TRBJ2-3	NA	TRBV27	TGTGCCAGCAGTTTATCCCCCGGGAGCGCAGATACGCAGTATTTT	CASSLSPGSADTQYF
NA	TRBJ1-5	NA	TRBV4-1	TGCGCCAGCAGCCAGTTCCAGGCTAGCAATCAGCCCCAGCATTTT	CASSQFQASNQPQHF
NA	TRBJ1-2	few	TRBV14	TGTGCCAGCAGCCAAGTAATAGGAGGTGGCTACACCTTC	CASSQVIGGGYTF
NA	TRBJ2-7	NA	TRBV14	TGTGCCAGCAGCCAAGCCAGCGAGGCACTTAACTACGAGCAGTACTTC	CASSQASEALNYEQYF
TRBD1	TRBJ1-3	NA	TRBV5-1	TGCGCCAGCAGCTCGACAGGGGCTGGAAACACCATATATTTT	CASSSTGAGNTIYF
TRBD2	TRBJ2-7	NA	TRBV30	TGTGCCTGGCGTATACCGGGAGGCTACGAGCAGTACTTC	CAWRIPGGYEQYF
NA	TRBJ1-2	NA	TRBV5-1	TGCGCCAGCAGCGTTTCCGGGACACCTAACTATGGCTACACCTTC	CASSVSGTPNYGYTF
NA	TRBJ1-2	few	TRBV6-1	TGTGCCAGCACCCCCAGGGCGTATGGCTACACCTTC	CASTPRAYGYTF
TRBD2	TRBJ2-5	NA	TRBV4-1	TGCGCCAGCAGCCAAGGTGTACTGGTAGCGGGATTCCAAGAGACCCAGTACTTC	CASSQGVLVAGFQETQYF
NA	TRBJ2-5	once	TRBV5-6	TGTGCCAGCAGCTTGGTGGGAGGCGAAGAGACCCAGTACTTC	CASSLVGGEETQYF
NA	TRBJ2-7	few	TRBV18	TGTGCCAGCTCACCGCCACAGGTTCAGGAGCAGTACTTC	CASSPPQVQEQYF
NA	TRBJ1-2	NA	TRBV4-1	TGCGCCAGCAGCCGCGAAGGGAGGGCAGGGGATAACTATGGCTACACCTTC	CASSREGRAGDNYGYTF
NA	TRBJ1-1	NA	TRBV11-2	TGTGCCAGCAGCAAGATCCGGGGGTTTGGGACTGAAGCTTTCTTT	CASSKIRGFGTEAFF
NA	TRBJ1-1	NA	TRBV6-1	TGTGCCAGCAGTGAAAACGAGCGTGCTTTCTTT	CASSENERAFF
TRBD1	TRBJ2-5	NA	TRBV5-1	TGCGCCAGCAGCTTGTCTACAGGGGCAAGTTCCCAAGAGACCCAGTACTTC	CASSLSTGASSQETQYF
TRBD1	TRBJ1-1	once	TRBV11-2	TGTGCCAGCAGCCTTCGGGACAGGGGGCCCTACACTGAAGCTTTCTTT	CASSLRDRGPYTEAFF
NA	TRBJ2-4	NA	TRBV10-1	TGCGCCAGCAGTGATATGCGCGAGCGGTTTCTAGCCAAAAACATTCAGTACTTC	CASSDMRERFLAKNIQYF
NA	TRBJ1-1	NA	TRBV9	TGTGCCAGCAGCGAACGAACAGCAGACACTGAAGCTTTCTTT	CASSERTADTEAFF
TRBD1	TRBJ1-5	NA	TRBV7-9	TGTGCCAGCAGCTTAGGGACAGGTCTCAATCAGCCCCAGCATTTT	CASSLGTGLNQPQHF
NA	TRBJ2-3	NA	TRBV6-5	TGTGCCAGCAGTTCTCCGGGGTCAGATACGCAGTATTTT	CASSSPGSDTQYF
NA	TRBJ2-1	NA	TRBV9	TGTGCCAGCAGCGTAGGGGCCAGGCGCTCCTACAATGAGCAGTTCTTC	CASSVGARRSYNEQFF
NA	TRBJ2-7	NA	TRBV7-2	TGTGCCAGCAGTCGATGGGCAGGATCCGGTTACGAGCAGTACTTC	CASSRWAGSGYEQYF
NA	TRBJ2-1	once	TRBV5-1	TGCGCCAGCAACCACGGGATTAGCTCCTACAATGAGCAGTTCTTC	CASNHGISSYNEQFF
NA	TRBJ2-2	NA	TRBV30	TGTGCCTGGGGCCCCGGGGAGCTGTTTTTT	CAWGPGELFF
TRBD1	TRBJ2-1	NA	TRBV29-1	TGCAGCGTTGCAGGGACAGGGGTTTACAATGAGCAGTTCTTC	CSVAGTGVYNEQFF
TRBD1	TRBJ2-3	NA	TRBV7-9	TGTGCCAGCAGCTTAGTGCAGGGGGCCTTACCAGATACGCAGTATTTT	CASSLVQGALPDTQYF
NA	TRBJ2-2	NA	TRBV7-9	TGTGCCAGCAGCTTAGGGCAGGAGAACACCGGGGAGCTGTTTTTT	CASSLGQENTGELFF
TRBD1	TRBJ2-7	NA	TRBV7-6	TGTGCCAGCAGTTCGTTAACGACAGGGGGCATCGACGAGCAGTACTTC	CASSSLTTGGIDEQYF
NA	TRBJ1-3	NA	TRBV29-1	TGCAGCGTCCTAAGAACTGGAAACACCATATATTTT	CSVLRTGNTIYF
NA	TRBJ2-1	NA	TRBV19	TGTGCCAGTAGTATAGGCTTTTCCGCACAGGGCTCCTACAATGAGCAGTTCTTC	CASSIGFSAQGSYNEQFF
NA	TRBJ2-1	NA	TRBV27	TGTGCCAGCAGTCTCGACGGGTTCTCCAATGAGCAGTTCTTC	CASSLDGFSNEQFF